This TCR beta chain was documented in a study of response to subunit inactivated influenza vaccine. Study results and limitations: Researchers suggested that each seasonal influenza vaccination recruits few new T cells.

This CDR3 is 14 amino acids long. The J segment lost 3 bases and the V segment lost 5 bases, leaving 6 bases of the junction unmatched. Looked up from germline, CDR1 is PRHDT and CDR2 is FYEKMQ (reference sequence). TCRdb passed the RT-PCR reads through MiXCR, listing each CDR3 protein once. The sample consists of hundreds of thousands of distinct CDR3 sequences, about 8% of them appearing once. This clonotype was seen only a few times. Its specificity is unknown. This specimen was PBMCs from blood, taken less than 30 months after vaccination. This chain links TRBV13 with TRBJ2-7; 8 bases agree with TRBD2. The receptor's source is a man between 45 and 75 years old who received an inactivated influenza vaccine. CDR3 residues: CASSLRTSLYEQYF. DNA of the CDR3: TGTGCCAGCAGCCTACGGACTAGCCTCTACGAGCAGTACTTC.